This is a list of T cell receptor beta chains from one sample in a study of blood T cell repertoires in COVID-19. Libraries were prepared by immunoSEQ multiplex PCR; TCRdb keeps only in-frame clonotypes and omits some of them. The table lists 410,000 or so clones, around nine tenths of them singletons. Sequenced material: peripheral blood. The source of these receptors is a woman aged 40 to 50 with COVID-19, enrolled during active disease. The CDR3 runs from the conserved cysteine through the conserved F or W. A D gene is named only where the DNA matches it firmly. A row's size may be missing; if present it is once, few, many or a size class.

NA	TRBV10-3	TRBJ2-2	NA	TGTGCCATCAGTGAGAGTGAGGGCCTATTGTTTTTT	CAISESEGLLFF
TRBD1	TRBV28	TRBJ1-3	NA	TGTGCCAGCAGTTTGGGGACAGCTACGGGAAACACCATATATTTT	CASSLGTATGNTIYF
NA	TRBV12-3/TRBV12-4	TRBJ1-2	NA	TGTGCCAGCAGTTACCCTAATAGTGGCTACACCTTC	CASSYPNSGYTF
TRBD1	TRBV7-9	TRBJ1-1	NA	TGTGCCAGCAGTGGACAGGGGAACGCTGAAGCTTTCTTT	CASSGQGNAEAFF
NA	TRBV20-1	TRBJ1-1	NA	TGCAGTGCTAGTAGCCCACCAATGAACACTGAAGCTTTCTTT	CSASSPPMNTEAFF
TRBD2	TRBV13	TRBJ2-7	NA	TGTGCCAGCAGCCCGACTAGCGGGAGGCTTTCCGGCGAGCAGTACTTC	CASSPTSGRLSGEQYF
NA	TRBV19	TRBJ2-3	NA	TGTGCCAGTAGCGCGGGACCGTACGAGGTAGATACGCAGTATTTT	CASSAGPYEVDTQYF
TRBD1	TRBV5-1	TRBJ1-4	NA	TGCGCCAGCAGCTCGGGACAGGGTTACGAAAAACTGTTTTTT	CASSSGQGYEKLFF
TRBD1	TRBV6-1	TRBJ1-5	NA	TGTGCCAGCAGTGTAGGACAGGGGGCCCCTGGGGAGCCCCAGCATTTT	CASSVGQGAPGEPQHF
TRBD1	TRBV5-8	TRBJ2-7	NA	TGTGCCAGCAGCTTGGGACAGGGGGTCTACCAGCAGTACTTC	CASSLGQGVYQQYF
NA	TRBV28	TRBJ1-6	NA	TGTGCCAGCACCCCACAGGGTAATAATTCACCCCTCCACTTT	CASTPQGNNSPLHF
TRBD1	TRBV5-1	TRBJ2-5	NA	TGCGCCAGCAGCCTATTCCCGGGACAGCAAGAGACCCAGTACTTC	CASSLFPGQQETQYF
TRBD1	TRBV5-1	TRBJ2-7	NA	TGCGCCAGCAGCAGGGACAGGGTTGCCCACGAGCAGTACTTC	CASSRDRVAHEQYF
NA	TRBV7-9	TRBJ1-1	NA	TGTGCCAGCAGCTTAGGGGGCTTTGAAGCTTTCTTT	CASSLGGFEAFF
NA	TRBV27	TRBJ1-6	NA	TGTGCCAGCAGTTTGCTTCAACCCGGGGGCTCCTATAATTCACCCCTCCACTTT	CASSLLQPGGSYNSPLHF
TRBD1	TRBV27	TRBJ1-2	NA	TGTGCCAGCAGGAGGGCCCCCGGGACAGCTAACTATGGCTACACCTTC	CASRRAPGTANYGYTF
NA	TRBV7-9	TRBJ2-5	NA	TGTGCCAGCAGCTCCCGTAACAGGGTTCAAGAGACCCAGTACTTC	CASSSRNRVQETQYF
NA	TRBV5-1	TRBJ1-2	NA	TGCGCCAGCAGCCCGGACACCAACTATGGCTACACCTTC	CASSPDTNYGYTF
TRBD1	TRBV12-3/TRBV12-4	TRBJ1-6	NA	TGTGCCAGCAGATATACAGGGGAATCACCCCTCCACTTT	CASRYTGESPLHF
TRBD1	TRBV29-1	TRBJ1-1	NA	TGCAGCGCCCGGAACGCCAGGGGGCAAGGCACTGAAGCTTTCTTT	CSARNARGQGTEAFF
TRBD1	TRBV30	TRBJ1-2	NA	TGTGCCTGGGGATCAGGGGGTGGCTATGGCTACACCTTC	CAWGSGGGYGYTF
NA	TRBV27	TRBJ2-5	NA	TGTGCCAGCAGTTTATCGAGTCACCCAGGGCTTCAAGAGACCCAGTACTTC	CASSLSSHPGLQETQYF
TRBD2	TRBV2	TRBJ2-3	NA	TGTGCCAGCAGTGGGTGGACTAGCGGCACAGATACGCAGTATTTT	CASSGWTSGTDTQYF
TRBD1	TRBV19	TRBJ2-3	NA	TGTGCCAGCAACAGGGGTCCCACAGATACGCAGTATTTT	CASNRGPTDTQYF
TRBD1	TRBV5-1	TRBJ1-6	NA	TGCGCCAGCAGCTTGGTGGGGACAGGGAATTCACCCCTCCACTTT	CASSLVGTGNSPLHF
TRBD2	TRBV2	TRBJ2-7	NA	TGTGCCAGCGGTGGGACTAGATTCTACGAGCAGTACTTC	CASGGTRFYEQYF
TRBD1	TRBV4-3	TRBJ1-1	once	TGCGCCAGCAGCCTTGGGACAGGGGGCCAGTACACTGAAGCTTTCTTT	CASSLGTGGQYTEAFF
TRBD1	TRBV7-2	TRBJ2-3	NA	TGTGCCAGCAGCCAACAGGGGGCCCCCACAGATACGCAGTATTTT	CASSQQGAPTDTQYF
TRBD1	TRBV3-1/TRBV3-2	TRBJ1-3	once	TGTGCCAGCAGCCAAGATAGACAGGGTCGAAGGGGAAACACCATATATTTT	CASSQDRQGRRGNTIYF
TRBD1	TRBV7-6	TRBJ2-7	NA	TGTGCCAGCAGCTTAGAATCCCGATTTGGACAGGTACGCTACGAGCAGTACTTC	CASSLESRFGQVRYEQYF
NA	TRBV7-8	TRBJ1-5	NA	TGTGCCAGCAGCTCAACCAAGATGCAGGCAACGGGCAATCAGCCCCAGCATTTT	CASSSTKMQATGNQPQHF
TRBD2	TRBV19	TRBJ2-1	NA	TGTGCCAGTAGTGTTAAGACTAGCGGGAACTACAATGAGCAGTTCTTC	CASSVKTSGNYNEQFF
TRBD2	TRBV6-2/TRBV6-3	TRBJ2-1	NA	TGTGCCAGCAGTTCCGGGAGGGCCCACAATGAGCAGTTCTTC	CASSSGRAHNEQFF
NA	TRBV9	TRBJ1-2	NA	TGTGCCAGCAGCGCACAGGGAAACTATGGCTACACCTTC	CASSAQGNYGYTF
NA	TRBV12-5	TRBJ2-2	NA	TGTGCTAGTGGTTTGGTAATAGGTACAGCCTACACCGGGGAGCTGTTTTTT	CASGLVIGTAYTGELFF
TRBD1	TRBV19	TRBJ1-5	NA	TGTGCCAGTACCGGGACAGCCGCCTCTTTTAATCAGCCCCAGCATTTT	CASTGTAASFNQPQHF